These 23 T cell receptor beta chains share one sample of origin, sequenced in a study of memory CD4+ T cells and cytomegalovirus serostatus (dated by TCRdb to the late 2010s). A FACSAria II was used to sort memory CD4+ T cells, defined as single viable CD3+CD4+CD8-CD45RO+ cells. Library construction relied on the immunoSEQ multiplex PCR assay. This is the immuneACCESS table as TCRdb keeps it, with only in-frame sequences that have V and J called. A part of the clones is gone; compared with another copy, unresolved V genes explain less than half, and the rest is unexplained. The sample records fewer than 50,000 clones, around 80% of which are singletons. Of the sample, around 1.1% falls within the top ten clones. Sequenced: memory CD4+ T cells from blood. The source is an adult in good health and CMV-seronegative.

The chain couples TRBV7-9 to TRBJ1-1, with D perhaps TRBD1 (5 bases). The V end lost 4 bases, the J end lost 3 bases, and 18 bases lay between the germline ends. Per the germline V gene, CDR1 is SEHNR and CDR2 is FQNEAQ (reference sequence). This CDR3 spans 16 amino acids. The CDR3 region has the DNA TGTGCCAGCAGCTACCGCAGGGTTGCGGTGGACACTGAAGCTTTCTTT. Its protein is CASSYRRVAVDTEAFF.

The rearrangement links TRBV7-2 to TRBJ1-6, with a possible D match to TRBD1 (6 bases). The CDR3 length is 16 residues. V was cut by 3 bases and J by 7 bases, with 16 bases left in between. Germline V lookup: CDR1 SGHTA, CDR2 FQGNSA. The CDR3 loop reads CASSLTGEVRNSPLHF. CDR3 sequence (DNA): TGTGCCAGCAGCTTGACAGGAGAGGTCCGAAATTCACCCCTCCACTTT.

The chain has TRBV7-2 and TRBJ2-7, with a tentative D call TRBD2 (6 bases). Germline V CDR1 and CDR2: SGHTA, FQGNSA. This CDR3 region has 13 residues. V was clipped by 5 bases and J by 3 bases, with 11 bases between them. CDR3 DNA sequence: TGTGCCAGCAGCGTGGGACTTGTCTACGAGCAGTACTTC. It is translated as CASSVGLVYEQYF. Full variable domain (outside the CDR3, taken from reference TRBV7-2 and TRBJ2-7): GAGVSQSPSNKVTEKGKDVELRCDPISGHTALYWYRQSLGQGLEFLIYFQGNSAPDKSGLPSDRFSAERTGGSVSTLTIQRTQQEDSAVYLCASSVGLVYEQYFGPGTRLTVT.

This chain connects TRBV7-2 to TRBJ1-1; 11 bases are a match to TRBD1. The V gene's germline CDR1 is SGHTA and CDR2 FQGNSA. The CDR3 is 13 amino acids. V gave up 5 bases and J gave up 5 bases; unmatched junction bases: 1. This chain's CDR3 is CASSGQGATEAFF. CDR3 bases: TGTGCCAGCAGCGGACAGGGGGCGACTGAAGCTTTCTTT.

The V and J genes are TRBV5-1 and TRBJ2-2; 9 bases are a match to TRBD2. The CDR3 is made up of 18 amino acids. Germline loops: CDR1 SGHRS, CDR2 YFSETQ. With 5 bases clipped from V and 4 bases from J, the junction kept 15 bases outside the gene matches. In nucleotides, the CDR3 is TGCGCCAGCAGTGCCGTCGGGTCTAGCGGGATTGTCACCGGGGAGCTGTTTTTT. Translation gives CASSAVGSSGIVTGELFF. Combining the CDR3 with reference TRBV5-1 and TRBJ2-2 gives the whole variable domain KAGVTQTPRYLIKTRGQQVTLSCSPISGHRSVSWYQQTPGQGLQFLFEYFSETQRNKGNFPGRFSGRQFSNSRSEMNVSTLELGDSALYLCASSAVGSSGIVTGELFFGEGSRLTVL.

V usage is TRBV30 and J usage is TRBJ2-7, with 9 positions matching TRBD2. This CDR3 spans 16 amino acids. Germline CDR1 GTSNPN, CDR2 SVGIG (reference sequence). The trim removed 1 base at V and 1 base at J, leaving 8 bases unmatched. CDR3 nucleotides: TGTGCCTGGAGTGGGGGGCTAGCGGGACTATCCTACGAGCAGTACTTC. Translating gives CAWSGGLAGLSYEQYF.

The chain is built from TRBV12-5 and TRBJ2-7, with 7 nucleotides matching TRBD2. V dropped 2 bases and J dropped 1; count of bases not matched to a gene: 5. Per the germline V gene, CDR1 is LGHNT and CDR2 is FRNRAP. This CDR3 spans 15 amino acids. The CDR3 DNA follows: TGTGCTAGTGGTTTGCTTATCGGGAGGTCCTACGAGCAGTACTTC. This codes for CASGLLIGRSYEQYF.

The chain joins TRBV10-2 to TRBJ2-3, with TRBD1 matching over 9 bases. Looked up from germline, CDR1 is WSHSY and CDR2 is SAAADI. With V trimmed by 3 bases and J by 2 bases, 3 bases remained unmatched. This CDR3 region has 15 residues. The CDR3 DNA reads as TGCGCCAGCAGTGACGGGACAGGGTTCACAGATACGCAGTATTTT. Translation: CASSDGTGFTDTQYF.

This chain links TRBV4-1 with TRBJ2-5, with 7 bases that match TRBD1. With 2 bases clipped from V and 1 base from J, the junction kept 4 bases outside the gene matches. In germline, CDR1 is MGHRA, CDR2 YSYEKL. The CDR3 runs 15 residues. Written as DNA, the CDR3 is TGCGCCAGCAGCCAACCGGACAGGCTCCAAGAGACCCAGTACTTC. Translated, it gives CASSQPDRLQETQYF.

This chain uses TRBV27 with TRBJ1-2, with 7 bases identical to TRBD1. The CDR3 length is 15 residues. Germline V gene sequence: CDR1 MNHEY, CDR2 SMNVEV (reference sequence). The junction had 9 bases not matched to a gene; V was cut back by 4 bases and J by 4 bases. The CDR3: CASSSLDRIIYGYTF. CDR3 DNA sequence: TGTGCCAGCAGTTCCTTGGACAGGATAATCTATGGCTACACCTTC.

This clone was recorded a few times. The CDR3 region is CASSLRRGREGYTF. The CDR3 DNA reads as TGTGCCAGCAGCTTAAGGCGAGGACGGGAAGGCTACACCTTC. The chain recombines TRBV7-2 with TRBJ1-2; no clear D. The CDR3 totals 14 residues. Looked up from germline, CDR1 is SGHTA and CDR2 is FQGNSA. Trimming removed 2 bases from V and 8 bases from J, with 15 bases in between.

The rearrangement links TRBV6-6 to TRBJ1-4, with D unclear. CDR1 is MNHNY and CDR2 is SVGAGI in the germline V gene (reference sequence). The V gene lost 6 bases and the J gene lost 7 bases, with 15 bases spanning the gap. This CDR3 is built from 14 residues. The CDR3: CASRTTLRSEKLFF. The DNA for the CDR3 is TGTGCCAGCAGGACGACGTTGAGGTCTGAAAAACTGTTTTTT.

This chain links TRBV19 with TRBJ2-5, with D possibly TRBD2 on 5 matching bases. Trimming left V 4 bases short and J 5 bases short, with 11 bases between. The CDR3 is 13 amino acids. Germline-derived CDR1 and CDR2 are LNHDA and SQIVND (reference sequence). The CDR3, as DNA: TGTGCCAGTAGTAACGGCCGGAGGGAGACCCAGTACTTC. Protein: CASSNGRRETQYF.

The V call is TRBV6-6, the J call TRBJ1-2; 10 bases line up with TRBD1. With 6 bases clipped from V and 4 bases from J, the junction kept 5 bases outside the gene matches. CDR3 length: 14 amino acids. CDR1 MNHNY and CDR2 SVGAGI come from the germline V gene (reference sequence). Written as DNA, the CDR3 is TGTGCCAGCAGGGAGAGGGACAGGGGCTATGGCTACACCTTC. Its protein product is CASRERDRGYGYTF.

J is TRBJ1-2 and V is TRBV20-1; no definite D call. Germline CDR1 is DFQATT and CDR2 is SNEGSKA (reference sequence). The ends were cut back, 5 bases at V and 1 base at J, with 5 bases in the middle. The CDR3 has 11 amino acids. This chain's CDR3 is CSAEDNYGYTF. CDR3 sequence (DNA): TGCAGTGCTGAAGATAACTATGGCTACACCTTC.

This sequence joins TRBV29-1 and TRBJ1-2, with D perhaps TRBD1 (6 bases). The CDR3 totals 11 residues. V gave up 5 bases and J gave up 8 bases, with 12 bases separating them. CDR1 SQVTM and CDR2 ANQGSEA come from the germline V gene. This CDR3 reads CSVRGTSGYTF. In nucleotides, the CDR3 is TGCAGCGTTCGTGGGACATCCGGCTACACCTTC.

The gene calls are TRBV19 and TRBJ2-1; TRBD2 aligns across 13 bases. Unmatched junction bases numbered 12, after V lost 4 bases and J lost 9 bases. This CDR3 is 17 amino acids long. The germline V gene has CDR1 LNHDA and CDR2 SQIVND (reference sequence). CDR3 sequence reads: CASSTLPGLAGSGEQFF. Written as DNA, the CDR3 is TGTGCCAGTAGTACGCTCCCGGGACTAGCGGGAAGTGGTGAGCAGTTCTTC.

The chain combines TRBV12-5 with TRBJ2-3; D possibly corresponds to TRBD2 (6 bases). Per the germline V gene, CDR1 is LGHNT and CDR2 is FRNRAP. Trimming removed 3 bases at V and 5 bases at J, with 15 bases between. CDR3 length: 15 amino acids. The CDR3 DNA reads as TGTGCTAGTGGTTTATTTAGGGACTTCGGAGATACGCAGTATTTT. The encoded protein is CASGLFRDFGDTQYF. The whole variable domain, remainder taken from reference TRBV12-5 and TRBJ2-3, is DARVTQTPRHKVTEMGQEVTMRCQPILGHNTVFWYRQTMMQGLELLAYFRNRAPLDDSGMPKDRFSAEMPDATLATLKIQPSEPRDSAVYFCASGLFRDFGDTQYFGPGTRLTVL.

The chain is built from TRBV5-1 and TRBJ2-3, with TRBD2 matching over 9 bases. The CDR3 sequence is 16 residues long. Trimming removed 4 bases from V and 2 bases from J; junction bases left unmatched: 8. Germline-derived CDR1 and CDR2 are SGHRS and YFSETQ. CDR3 residues: CASSPPGLAATDTQYF. The CDR3 bases are TGCGCCAGCAGCCCTCCGGGACTAGCAGCCACAGATACGCAGTATTTT.

The chain couples TRBV4-2 to TRBJ2-7, with D possibly TRBD2 on 6 matching bases. In germline, CDR1 is LGHNA, CDR2 YNFKEQ. The CDR3 contains 17 residues. Trimming removed 0 bases at V and 3 bases at J, with 18 bases between. This CDR3 is CASSQEPPSAKVYEQYF. The DNA of the CDR3 is TGTGCCAGCAGCCAAGAACCCCCTAGCGCTAAGGTCTACGAGCAGTACTTC.

The genes are TRBV7-2 and TRBJ2-1, with 7 bases that match TRBD2. The V and J ends lost 5 bases and 7 bases, in that order; junction bases with no gene match: 17. There are 17 residues in the CDR3. CDR1 and CDR2 (germline): SGHTA, FQGNSA. CDR3 residues: CASSGHVTGGRPNEQFF. Written as DNA, the CDR3 is TGTGCCAGCAGCGGACATGTAACGGGAGGCCGACCTAATGAGCAGTTCTTC. The variable domain in full, completed from reference TRBV7-2 and TRBJ2-1, reads GAGVSQSPSNKVTEKGKDVELRCDPISGHTALYWYRQSLGQGLEFLIYFQGNSAPDKSGLPSDRFSAERTGGSVSTLTIQRTQQEDSAVYLCASSGHVTGGRPNEQFFGPGTRLTVL.

This clone was counted a single time. This chain links TRBV19 with TRBJ2-7; D is tentatively TRBD1 or TRBD2 (5 bases each). The CDR3 is 13 residues long. Between the trimmed V and J ends, which lost 1 base and 6 bases, there was a span of 10 bases. Germline loops: CDR1 LNHDA, CDR2 SQIVND (reference sequence). DNA of the CDR3: TGTGCCAGTAGTATAGGGGAAGGGACCGAGCAGTACTTC. It is translated as CASSIGEGTEQYF.

V gene TRBV11-3 combines with J gene TRBJ2-7; TRBD1 agrees at 9 bases. The CDR3 is 14 amino acids. V was clipped by 4 bases and J by 6 bases; unmatched bases: 7. Germline loops: CDR1 SGHNT, CDR2 YENEEA. CDR3 nucleotides: TGTGCCAGCAGCTCGGGACAGGGAAGTTCCGAGCAGTACTTC. Translated: CASSSGQGSSEQYF.